Below, 26 T cell receptor beta chains from the same sample are listed, as sequenced in a study of beta chain features in type 1 diabetes. Isolated RNA was reverse transcribed in full, so expressed TCRB transcripts were sequenced. The method was immunoSEQ multiplex PCR; TCRdb's version includes in-frame clones alone and lacks a portion of them. This sample carries 390,000 or so clones, approximately 15% of them seen once, and the ten largest clones take roughly 0.038%. The sequencing sample was made of naive CD4+ T cells from blood. These receptors came from a man between 25 and 39 years old in good health.

This clone was seen more than once but under ten times. The chain recombines TRBV6-6 with TRBJ1-2, with unresolved D. CDR3 length: 13 amino acids. The V and J ends lost 6 bases and 4 bases respectively, with 12 bases between them. Germline V lookup: CDR1 MNHNY, CDR2 SVGAGI (reference sequence). The CDR3 coding sequence is TGTGCCAGCAGCGAAGGGTCGTTCTATGGCTACACCTTC. This sequence encodes CASSEGSFYGYTF.

The sample holds a few counts of this clone. J is TRBJ2-4 and V is TRBV18, with a tentative D call TRBD2 (6 bases). Germline lookup yields CDR1 KGHSH and CDR2 LQKENI. CDR3 length: 16 amino acids. V was cut by 2 bases and J by 0 bases, with 11 bases left in between. CDR3 in amino acids: CASSPIGGVAKNIQYF. Here the CDR3 DNA reads TGTGCCAGCTCACCAATAGGAGGGGTAGCCAAAAACATTCAGTACTTC.

This clone came up a few times. This rearrangement joins TRBV4-1 to TRBJ2-5; 11 bases align to TRBD2. V dropped 3 bases and J dropped 3; count of bases not matched to a gene: 3. This CDR3 comprises 15 residues. CDR1 and CDR2 from the germline V gene are MGHRA and YSYEKL. CDR3 amino acids: CASSQGLAEKETQYF. The DNA of the CDR3 is TGCGCCAGCAGCCAGGGACTAGCGGAAAAAGAGACCCAGTACTTC.

V usage is TRBV6-6 and J usage is TRBJ1-5; D is possibly TRBD1 (5 bases). The CDR3 runs to 14 residues. From germline, CDR1 is MNHNY and CDR2 SVGAGI (reference sequence). Trimming shortened V by 5 bases and J by 7 bases, and 15 bases separated the two germline ends. The CDR3 here is CASSPRERMQPQHF. Written as DNA, the CDR3 is TGTGCCAGCAGTCCCAGGGAGCGGATGCAGCCCCAGCATTTT.

The chain has TRBV6-1 and TRBJ2-1, with unresolved D. Trimming stripped 6 bases from V and 0 bases from J, with 3 bases between. Germline loops: CDR1 MNHNS, CDR2 SASEGT. The CDR3 consists of 12 residues. The CDR3 DNA reads TGTGCCAGCAGCCGCTCCTACAATGAGCAGTTCTTC. This encodes CASSRSYNEQFF.

This chain connects TRBV2 to TRBJ2-5, with D uncertain. The V gene's germline CDR1 is SNHLY and CDR2 FYNNEI. This CDR3 is built from 13 residues. Trimming removed 7 bases at V and 4 bases at J, with 13 bases between. CDR3 coding DNA: TGTGCCAGCAAGGCGGACGTCGGAGAGACCCAGTACTTC. Translating gives CASKADVGETQYF.

Only a few counts were recorded for this clone. V gene TRBV9 combines with J gene TRBJ2-3; D gene unclear. CDR1 is SGDLS, CDR2 YYNGEE, per germline. The CDR3 totals 14 residues. Trimming pared 0 bases from V and 2 bases from J, leaving 7 bases between. The DNA of the CDR3 is TGTGCCAGCAGCGTAGAGACCTTCACAGATACGCAGTATTTT. It translates to CASSVETFTDTQYF. The whole variable domain, filled in from reference TRBV9 and TRBJ2-3, reads DSGVTQTPKHLITATGQRVTLRCSPRSGDLSVYWYQQSLDQGLQFLIQYYNGEERAKGNILERFSAQQFPDLHSELNLSSLELGDSALYFCASSVETFTDTQYFGPGTRLTVL.

This clone was seen a handful of times. The CDR3 is CASSHPSGGTDTQYF. CDR3 bases: TGTGCCAGCAGCCACCCAAGCGGGGGCACAGATACGCAGTATTTT. V and J are TRBV9 and TRBJ2-3; 7 bases are shared with TRBD2. CDR3 length: 15 amino acids. J gave up 1 base and V 4 bases, and 6 bases lay outside the gene matches. Looked up from germline, CDR1 is SGDLS and CDR2 is YYNGEE. Combining the CDR3 with reference TRBV9 and TRBJ2-3 gives the whole variable domain DSGVTQTPKHLITATGQRVTLRCSPRSGDLSVYWYQQSLDQGLQFLIQYYNGEERAKGNILERFSAQQFPDLHSELNLSSLELGDSALYFCASSHPSGGTDTQYFGPGTRLTVL.

A few counts support this clone. The rearrangement joins TRBV5-1 to TRBJ2-1, with TRBD1 matching over 10 bases. The length of the CDR3 is 14 residues. V trimming: 0 bases; J trimming: 8 bases; junction bases outside the gene matches: 2. Germline V CDR1 and CDR2: SGHRS, YFSETQ. The CDR3 loop is CASSLGQGADEQFF. CDR3 DNA: TGCGCCAGCAGCTTGGGACAGGGGGCCGATGAGCAGTTCTTC.

This clone appeared a few times. The chain joins TRBV10-3 to TRBJ1-1; D gene uncertain. This CDR3 is built from 16 residues. Germline values: CDR1 ENHRY, CDR2 SYGVKD. Trimming left V 4 bases short and J 1 base short, with 16 bases between. The CDR3 here is CAISVAQGNGNTEAFF. DNA of the CDR3: TGTGCCATCAGTGTAGCACAAGGGAATGGGAACACTGAAGCTTTCTTT.

This clone was picked up a small number of times. Other nucleotide sequences in the sample specify the same CDR3. The chain couples TRBV4-3 to TRBJ2-3; a weak D match, TRBD2 (5 bases). V gave up 0 bases and J gave up 1 base, with 5 bases separating them. Per the germline V gene, CDR1 is LGHNA and CDR2 is YSLEER. This CDR3 comprises 14 residues. CDR3 sequence (DNA): TGCGCCAGCAGCCAAGAGAGGGGCACAGATACGCAGTATTTT. This translates into CASSQERGTDTQYF.

The genes are TRBV5-1 and TRBJ2-2; D is undetermined. The CDR3 is 13 amino acids. The V and J ends lost 1 base and 8 bases respectively, with 9 bases between them. Germline V lookup: CDR1 SGHRS, CDR2 YFSETQ. This chain's CDR3 is CASSLSGDGELFF. DNA of the CDR3: TGCGCCAGCAGCTTGTCAGGAGATGGGGAGCTGTTTTTT.

This chain links TRBV7-2 with TRBJ1-1, with D unresolved. Germline CDR1 SGHTA, CDR2 FQGNSA. V was cut by 9 bases and J by 4 bases, with 12 bases left in between. The CDR3 sequence is 12 residues long. The CDR3 bases are TGTGCCAGTAGCCTCCGTTCCACTGAAGCTTTCTTT. This encodes CASSLRSTEAFF.

This clone was recorded a few times. V usage is TRBV30 and J usage is TRBJ1-2; D unclear. This CDR3 is 13 amino acids long. Trimming shortened V by 0 bases and J by 3 bases, and 8 bases separated the two germline ends. Germline V gene sequence: CDR1 GTSNPN, CDR2 SVGIG (reference sequence). The CDR3 coding sequence is TGTGCCTGGAGTGTGGGTTCGTACTATGGCTACACCTTC. It encodes CAWSVGSYYGYTF.

This rearrangement joins TRBV18 to TRBJ1-1, with unresolved D. The CDR3 runs 14 residues. Trimming shortened V by 5 bases and J by 0 bases, and 10 bases separated the two germline ends. Germline V gene lookup returns CDR1 KGHSH and CDR2 LQKENI. Here the CDR3 DNA reads TGTGCCAGCTCAGAGAGTTCCATGAACACTGAAGCTTTCTTT. This encodes CASSESSMNTEAFF.

In its sample, this clone was seen a few times. CDR3 DNA sequence: TGTGCCATCAGTGAAGTCAGCGACTATGGCTACACCTTC. Amino acid sequence: CAISEVSDYGYTF. V gene TRBV10-3 combines with J gene TRBJ1-2; D remains unclear. The germline CDR1 and CDR2 sequences are ENHRY and SYGVKD. The CDR3 spans 13 residues. V was shortened by 3 bases and J by 3 bases, with 8 bases between the two germline ends.

This clone occurred a few times. J is TRBJ1-1 and V is TRBV5-6, with D tentatively TRBD1 (6 bases). Per the germline V gene, CDR1 is SGHDT and CDR2 is YYEEEE. CDR3 size: 12 residues. V lost 4 bases to trimming and J lost 6 bases, with 10 bases between them. CDR3 region: CASSGWTAEAFF. The CDR3 coding sequence is TGTGCCAGCAGCGGTTGGACAGCTGAAGCTTTCTTT.

This clone was detected only a few times. V is TRBV2 and J is TRBJ2-5; the D gene is possibly TRBD2 (5 bases). CDR3 length: 13 amino acids. Per the germline V gene, CDR1 is SNHLY and CDR2 is FYNNEI. With 6 bases removed from V and 7 bases from J, the gap between germline ends came to 15 bases. Here the CDR3 reads CASSQEGEGTQYF. In nucleotides, the CDR3 is TGTGCCAGCAGCCAAGAGGGCGAAGGGACCCAGTACTTC. The full variable domain, its missing parts supplied by reference TRBV2 and TRBJ2-5, is EPEVTQTPSHQVTQMGQEVILRCVPISNHLYFYWYRQILGQKVEFLVSFYNNEISEKSEIFDDQFSVERPDGSNFTLKIRSTKLEDSAMYFCASSQEGEGTQYFGPGTRLLVL.

The chain joins TRBV30 to TRBJ1-5; D unresolved. V lost 1 base and J lost 2, with 9 bases in between. Per the germline V gene, CDR1 is GTSNPN and CDR2 is SVGIG (reference sequence). CDR3 length equals 14 residues. The CDR3 DNA reads as TGTGCCTGGAGTGGTCGCAGAGGCAATCAGCCCCAGCATTTT. It yields the protein CAWSGRRGNQPQHF.

V and J are TRBV30 and TRBJ2-2, with 9 bases aligning to TRBD2. The germline V gene has CDR1 GTSNPN and CDR2 SVGIG (reference sequence). The CDR3 is 14 residues long. The ends lost 3 bases at V and 1 base at J; junction bases unmatched: 0. CDR3 in DNA: TGTGCCTGGAGGACTAGCGGGAACACCGGGGAGCTGTTTTTT. The encoded protein is CAWRTSGNTGELFF.

This clone has more than one count but fewer than ten. V is TRBV7-2 and J is TRBJ2-7; tentatively, D is TRBD2 (5 bases). The germline V gene has CDR1 SGHTA and CDR2 FQGNSA. The length of the CDR3 is 13 residues. V lost 2 bases, J lost 4 bases, and 9 bases lay in between. CDR3 protein: CASSLRGNYEQYF. DNA of the CDR3: TGTGCCAGCAGCTTAAGAGGGAATTACGAGCAGTACTTC.

This chain uses TRBV7-9 with TRBJ2-7, with 8 bases identical to TRBD1. The CDR3 sequence is 14 residues long. The V and J ends lost 3 bases and 3 bases, in that order; junction bases with no gene match: 4. Germline V gives CDR1 SEHNR, CDR2 FQNEAQ (reference sequence). The CDR3 DNA sequence: TGTGCCAGCAGCTTCGGACAGGGTTTCTACGAGCAGTACTTC. It specifies CASSFGQGFYEQYF.

The table lists this clone with a few counts. The rearrangement uses TRBV4-1 and TRBJ2-4; D is undetermined. The V end was cut by 4 bases, the J end by 3 bases, with 10 bases between. This CDR3 is built from 14 residues. Germline V gives CDR1 MGHRA, CDR2 YSYEKL. CDR3: CASSPSDGKNIQYF. For the CDR3, the DNA is TGCGCCAGCAGCCCCTCGGACGGCAAAAACATTCAGTACTTC.

The chain uses TRBV5-1 and TRBJ2-7; the D gene is possibly TRBD1 (5 bases). V lost 4 bases, J lost 2 bases, and 13 bases lay in between. This CDR3 spans 14 amino acids. CDR1 and CDR2 from the germline V gene are SGHRS and YFSETQ. CDR3 residues: CASSRDSGPYEQYF. The DNA of the CDR3 is TGCGCCAGCAGCAGAGACAGTGGACCCTACGAGCAGTACTTC.

This chain uses TRBV6-5 with TRBJ2-2; D call uncertain. The CDR3 contains 14 residues. V was shortened by 7 bases and J by 6 bases, with 15 bases between the two germline ends. Germline V gives CDR1 MNHEY, CDR2 SVGAGI. The CDR3 loop is CASTRSLVSGELFF. The DNA of the CDR3 is TGTGCCAGCACCAGATCCTTGGTGTCCGGGGAGCTGTTTTTT.

The rearrangement links TRBV19 to TRBJ1-2; unclear D gene. V was clipped by 3 bases and J by 8 bases, with 16 bases between them. CDR3 size: 14 residues. Looked up from germline, CDR1 is LNHDA and CDR2 is SQIVND (reference sequence). DNA of the CDR3: TGTGCCAGTAGTATGGTAGACCCACGTGACGGCTACACCTTC. This translates into CASSMVDPRDGYTF.